This note documents a single T cell receptor (beta chain) sequence. Only in-frame clones appear in the TCRdb table, and some are missing; sequencing was by immunoSEQ multiplex PCR. This sample carries around 89,000 clones, around 89% of them seen once, and the ten largest clones take around 5.5%. The source of the sample is a study of T cell responses to AZD1222 COVID-19 vaccine. This CDR3 contains 10 residues. Trimming cost V 10 bases and J 8 bases, with 11 bases left between them. Source: peripheral blood, taken 28 days after the second AZD1222 dose. This sequence originates from an adult who received the AZD1222 COVID-19 vaccine. V and J are TRBV12-3 or TRBV12-4 and TRBJ1-2; possibly TRBD1 for D (6 bases). The CDR3 DNA reads TGTGCCACTGGGGGCCTCGGCTACACCTTC. This translates into CATGGLGYTF.